The rows below give T cell receptor beta chains drawn from one sample of a study of beta chain features in type 1 diabetes. Generated by immunoSEQ multiplex PCR, the TCRdb table keeps only in-frame clones and is missing some. This sample has roughly 500,000 clones; roughly 11% occur once, and the top ten carry 0.045% to 0.05%. Material for sequencing was naive CD4+ T cells from blood. These receptors were collected from a woman aged 18-30 years in good health. Both conserved end residues are trimmed from each CDR3. The order of the fields is V gene, CDR3 protein.

TRBV9,ASSVSQGAQRGNTEAF
TRBV18,ASSLGMRGNTEAF
TRBV5-6,ASSLYAGGPNQPQH
TRBV7-9,ASSLQGNTEAF
TRBV23-1,ASSRLQGLNYGYT
TRBV9,ASSVAGMNYGYT
TRBV6-5,ASFGVADTQY
TRBV29-1,SVTGASTDTQY
TRBV10-3,AISESGTPYEQY
TRBV29-1,STIRLAGAYEQY
TRBV5-6,ASSFSHGYT
TRBV9,ASSVGLNYGYT
TRBV4-1,ASSQVGLAKETQY
TRBV30,AWSQRTTTEAF
TRBV28,ASSLITGRGLNTEAF
TRBV2,ASSDKAGARTDTQY
TRBV30,AAPSGRANEQF
TRBV20-1,SARSSDLQY
TRBV19,ASRADANTEAF
TRBV25-1,ASSRTGTNSPLH
TRBV29-1,SGESDKETQY
TRBV7-2,ASSSRSGEPKNIQY